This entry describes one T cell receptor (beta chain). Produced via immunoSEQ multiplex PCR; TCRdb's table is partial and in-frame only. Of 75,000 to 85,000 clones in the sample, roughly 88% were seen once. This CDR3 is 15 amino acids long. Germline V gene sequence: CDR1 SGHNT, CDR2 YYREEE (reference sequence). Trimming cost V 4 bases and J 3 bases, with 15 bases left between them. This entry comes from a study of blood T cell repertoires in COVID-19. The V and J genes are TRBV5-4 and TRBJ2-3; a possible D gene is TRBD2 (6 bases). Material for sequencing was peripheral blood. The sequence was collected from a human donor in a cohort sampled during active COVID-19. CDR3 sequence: CASSGAGSLTDTQYF. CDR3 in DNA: TGTGCCAGCAGCGGCGCGGGGTCTTTAACAGATACGCAGTATTTT.